These 25 T cell receptor beta chains came from one sample sequenced in a study of T cell repertoires in cytomegalovirus infection (dated by TCRdb to between 2018 and 2020). Sequencing was carried out with an Illumina HiSeq 1500. TCRdb reprocessing: public reads trimmed at Q25 with fastp, clones called with MiXCR, in-frame beta chains kept. CDR3 protein duplicates are merged, each entry listing the most common genes and DNA. Present in this sample are a few hundred thousand distinct CDR3 sequences, less than 30% of which were seen just once. The ten largest account for around 14% of the sample. The sample consisted of PBMCs. These receptors all stem from a human donor in good health (CMV status not recorded). Some clones in this sample may be carry-over from other donors' samples.

This clonotype was seen only a few times. The chain recombines TRBV6-1 with TRBJ2-1; a weak D match, TRBD1 (5 bases). CDR1 is MNHNS and CDR2 is SASEGT in the germline V gene. The CDR3 is 13 amino acids. V lost 6 bases and J lost 15, with 21 bases in between. The CDR3 is CASRKGVTGWTFF. The CDR3 DNA sequence: TGTGCCAGCAGAAAGGGCGTAACAGGATGGACGTTCTTC.

In its sample, this clonotype was seen many times. The V call is TRBV7-2, the J call TRBJ2-5; 12 bases line up with TRBD2. CDR1 is SGHTA, CDR2 FQGNSA, per germline. J gave up 0 bases and V 1 base, and 3 bases lay outside the gene matches. This CDR3 spans 17 amino acids. CDR3 in amino acids: CASSLGTSGMYQETQYF. CDR3 nucleotides: TGTGCCAGCAGCTTAGGGACTAGCGGGATGTACCAAGAGACCCAGTACTTC.

This chain uses TRBV6-6 with TRBJ1-2, with 10 positions matching TRBD1. The germline gives CDR1 MNHNY, CDR2 SVGAGI (reference sequence). The CDR3 has 13 amino acids. Germline trimming cut 9 bases from V and 6 bases from J; bases unmatched to any gene: 7. CDR3 loop: CASGTGASDGYTF. The CDR3 DNA sequence: TGTGCCAGTGGGACAGGGGCCTCGGATGGCTACACCTTC.

The chain employs TRBV11-3 and TRBJ2-1; no clear D. The CDR3 consists of 16 residues. The germline V gene encodes CDR1 SGHNT and CDR2 YENEEA. V dropped 2 bases and J dropped 5 bases, with 16 bases sitting between them. The CDR3 protein is CASSLHIANLNNEQFF. For the CDR3, the DNA is TGTGCCAGCAGCTTACATATCGCCAACCTGAACAATGAGCAGTTCTTC.

This clonotype has just one count. The rearrangement joins TRBV11-2 to TRBJ2-2; D not resolved. V was trimmed by 5 bases and J by 8 bases, leaving 12 bases between them. The CDR3 spans 13 residues. Germline CDR1 SGHAT, CDR2 FQNNGV. The CDR3 sequence: CASSRLERGELFF. CDR3 nucleotide sequence: TGTGCCAGCAGCCGACTCGAGAGGGGGGAGCTGTTTTTT.

The chain employs TRBV7-6 and TRBJ1-6, with a weak D call TRBD1 (6 bases). Germline V CDR1 and CDR2: SGHVS, FNYEAQ. The CDR3 length is 15 residues. V gave up 1 base and J gave up 3 bases, with 7 bases separating them. CDR3 sequence reads: CASSLGDIYNSPLHF. As DNA, the CDR3 is TGTGCCAGCAGCTTAGGGGACATCTATAATTCACCCCTCCACTTT.

In its sample, this clonotype was seen a few times. The chain carries TRBV7-2 and TRBJ2-2; tentatively, D is TRBD1 or TRBD2 (5 bases each). The ends were cut back, 8 bases at V and 4 bases at J, with 17 bases in the middle. CDR3 size: 15 residues. CDR1 SGHTA and CDR2 FQGNSA come from the germline V gene. Here the CDR3 DNA reads TGTGCCAGCGTACCGGGGCTAGCTGGCACCGGGGAGCTGTTTTTT. This sequence encodes CASVPGLAGTGELFF.

This clonotype was counted at least ten times. This rearrangement joins TRBV7-2 to TRBJ2-3; 10 nucleotides align to TRBD2. The CDR3 totals 16 residues. With 5 bases clipped from V and 2 bases from J, the junction kept 7 bases outside the gene matches. Germline assignment: CDR1 SGHTA and CDR2 FQGNSA. CDR3 nucleotides: TGTGCCAGCAGCCCGCAACTAGCGGGGAACACAGATACGCAGTATTTT. Its protein product is CASSPQLAGNTDTQYF.

This clonotype was detected only a few times. This rearrangement joins TRBV6-1 to TRBJ2-1, with D unresolved. This CDR3 is built from 15 residues. V lost 0 bases and J 2 bases, leaving 8 bases between the germline ends. Germline V gene lookup returns CDR1 MNHNS and CDR2 SASEGT. The CDR3 reads CASSEAGNPYNEQFF. Written as DNA, the CDR3 is TGTGCCAGCAGTGAAGCGGGGAATCCCTACAATGAGCAGTTCTTC.

Concerning this clonotype: Because it lacks the conserved phenylalanine or tryptophan at the end, this CDR3 is likely a read error. This sequence joins TRBV7-9 and TRBJ2-5; the D gene is possibly TRBD1 (6 bases). The germline CDR1 and CDR2 sequences are SEHNR and FQNEAQ (reference sequence). Between the trimmed V and J ends, which lost 5 bases and 2 bases, there was a span of 15 bases. CDR3 length: 15 amino acids. CDR3 sequence: CASSPGVVSQETQYY. CDR3 DNA sequence: TGTGCCAGCAGCCCAGGGGTGGTGTCACAAGAGACCCAGTACTAC.

This clonotype showed up many times. V usage is TRBV7-8 and J usage is TRBJ2-3, with 11 nucleotides matching TRBD2. The trim removed 1 base at V and 4 bases at J, leaving 10 bases unmatched. CDR1 is SGHVS, CDR2 FQNEAQ, per germline. The CDR3 sequence is 18 residues long. The CDR3: CASSLVVTSGSRADTQYF. The CDR3 nucleotides are TGTGCCAGCAGCTTAGTTGTTACTAGCGGGAGTCGGGCAGATACGCAGTATTTT.

This clonotype showed up just a few times. The rearrangement joins TRBV29-1 to TRBJ1-1; no firm D call. Germline-derived CDR1 and CDR2 are SQVTM and ANQGSEA. Trimming stripped 0 bases from V and 0 bases from J, with 8 bases between. CDR3 length: 14 residues. CDR3: CSVEDGRMNTEAFF. The CDR3, as DNA: TGCAGCGTTGAAGATGGCAGAATGAACACTGAAGCTTTCTTT.

This clonotype occurred a few times. This chain connects TRBV19 to TRBJ2-7, with D perhaps TRBD1 or TRBD2 (5 bases each). CDR3 length equals 15 residues. V lost 1 base and J lost 0, with 10 bases in between. The V gene's germline CDR1 is LNHDA and CDR2 SQIVND (reference sequence). The CDR3 spells CASSIAIGTSYEQYF. For the CDR3, the DNA is TGTGCCAGTAGTATAGCCATCGGGACCTCCTACGAGCAGTACTTC.

The chain combines TRBV11-2 with TRBJ1-4; 7 bases match TRBD1. The CDR3 contains 14 residues. V was pared by 5 bases and J by 10 bases, with 10 bases of the junction left unmatched. Germline V gives CDR1 SGHAT, CDR2 FQNNGV. The CDR3 region has the DNA TGTGCCAGCAGCCTAACAGGGGTTCGAGGAAAACTGTTTTTT. It yields the protein CASSLTGVRGKLFF.

This clonotype was found many times. The gene calls are TRBV7-2 and TRBJ2-1; 10 bases are shared with TRBD2. Germline V gene sequence: CDR1 SGHTA, CDR2 FQGNSA. The CDR3 has 17 amino acids. Unmatched junction bases numbered 10, after V lost 5 bases and J lost 3 bases. As DNA, the CDR3 is TGTGCCAGCAGCCTACGAGCGCTAGCGGGGGTCTACAATGAGCAGTTCTTC. This encodes CASSLRALAGVYNEQFF.

The sample holds a few counts of this clonotype. The rearrangement joins TRBV6-2 or TRBV6-3 to TRBJ2-1, with TRBD2 identical over 10 bases. Germline CDR1 MNHEY, CDR2 SVGEGT. The CDR3 sequence is 16 residues long. V shed 2 bases and J 2 bases; nucleotides not matched to a gene: 3. This CDR3 reads CASSYGSGRAYNEQFF. The CDR3 DNA sequence: TGTGCCAGCAGTTACGGGAGCGGGAGGGCCTACAATGAGCAGTTCTTC.

This clonotype was detected many times. The chain recombines TRBV12-3 or TRBV12-4 with TRBJ2-1; 7 bases fit TRBD2. The CDR3 contains 15 residues. The J segment lost 0 bases and the V segment lost 6 bases, leaving 5 bases of the junction unmatched. The CDR3 here is CASRGGDSSYNEQFF. CDR3 coding DNA: TGTGCCAGCAGGGGGGGGGATAGCTCCTACAATGAGCAGTTCTTC.

This clonotype was seen ten or more times. The J gene is TRBJ1-4, the V gene TRBV7-2, with 7 bases lining up with TRBD1. CDR1 and CDR2 from the germline V gene are SGHTA and FQGNSA. There are 16 residues in the CDR3. The V segment lost 6 bases and the J segment 0 bases; nucleotides outside the gene matches: 7. In DNA form, the CDR3 reads TGTGCCAGCAGAACCGCAGGGGGAGCAACTAATGAAAAACTGTTTTTT. It specifies CASRTAGGATNEKLFF.

This clonotype was counted only a few times. The rearrangement links TRBV5-5 to TRBJ2-3, with 7 positions matching TRBD2. V shed 4 bases, J shed 0 bases, and the junction held 5 bases outside the gene matches. Germline CDR1 reads SGHKS; CDR2 reads YYEKEE (reference sequence). The CDR3 sequence is 15 residues long. The CDR3 is CASSRLGGSTDTQYF. CDR3 in DNA: TGTGCCAGCAGCCGGCTGGGGGGGAGCACAGATACGCAGTATTTT.

This clonotype was observed many times. The DNA of the CDR3 is TGTGCCAGCAGATCAGGACAGGGCTACGAGCAGTACTTC. It translates to CASRSGQGYEQYF. This chain joins TRBV12-3 or TRBV12-4 and TRBJ2-7; 8 positions match TRBD1. The CDR3 covers 13 residues. Germline trimming cut 6 bases from V and 3 bases from J; bases unmatched to any gene: 4.

This clonotype was observed once. The CDR3 coding sequence is TGCGCCAGCAACGACCAGGGGTTTGCGAACACCGGGGAGCTGTTTTTT. This codes for CASNDQGFANTGELFF. The rearrangement uses TRBV4-1 and TRBJ2-2, with D tentatively TRBD1 (6 bases). The CDR3 loop spans 16 amino acids. Trimming pared 7 bases from V and 0 bases from J, leaving 15 bases between. The V gene's germline CDR1 is MGHRA and CDR2 YSYEKL.

This chain links TRBV12-3 or TRBV12-4 with TRBJ1-2, with 8 bases matching TRBD1. There are 15 residues in the CDR3. V dropped 6 bases and J dropped 3; count of bases not matched to a gene: 9. CDR3 sequence (DNA): TGTGCCAGCAGAACCAATCAGGGGGCAGACTATGGCTACACCTTC. Translated: CASRTNQGADYGYTF.

This clonotype appeared many times. This sequence joins TRBV7-8 and TRBJ1-2; 11 bases match TRBD1. The V gene end was trimmed by 8 bases and the J gene end by 8 bases; junction bases not matched to a gene: 13. The CDR3 extends over 15 amino acids. Germline CDR1 and CDR2: SGHVS and FQNEAQ. CDR3 DNA: TGTGCCAGCGTCGGCCAGGACAGGGGGCCGGGGGGCTACACCTTC. It is translated as CASVGQDRGPGGYTF. Supplemented by reference TRBV7-8 and TRBJ1-2, the full variable domain reads GAGVSQSPRYKVAKRGQDVALRCDPISGHVSLFWYQQALGQGPEFLTYFQNEAQLDKSGLPSDRFFAERPEGSVSTLKIQRTQQEDSAVYLCASVGQDRGPGGYTFGSGTRLTVV.

This clonotype has a single count. A read error may explain this, as a much larger clone is one base away. CDR3 sequence (DNA): TGTGCCGGCAGCTTAACTGGACAGGGGAGTATTTCACCCCTCCACTTT. This encodes CAGSLTGQGSISPLHF. The chain is built from TRBV7-3 and TRBJ1-6; the match to TRBD1 covers 9 bases. This CDR3 comprises 16 residues. Per germline, CDR1 SGHTA and CDR2 FQGTGA. Full variable domain (remainder filled in from reference TRBV7-3 and TRBJ1-6): GAGVSQTPSNKVTEKGKYVELRCDPISGHTALYWYRQSLGQGPEFLIYFQGTGAADDSGLPNDRFFAVRPEGSVSTLKIQRTERGDSAVYLCAGSLTGQGSISPLHFGNGTRLTVT.

This clonotype was detected only a few times. The V gene is TRBV10-2, the J gene TRBJ2-5, with D perhaps TRBD1 or TRBD2 (5 bases each). CDR3 length: 13 residues. The germline V gene has CDR1 WSHSY and CDR2 SAAADI. Trimming left V 6 bases short and J 0 bases short, with 8 bases between. The CDR3 sequence is CASRGTNQETQYF. CDR3 bases: TGCGCCAGCAGGGGGACCAACCAAGAGACCCAGTACTTC.